One and the same sample provided the 27 T cell receptor beta chains below, sequenced in a study of control samples from healthy donors and cancer patients. The repertoire was sequenced with immunoSEQ multiplex PCR; TCRdb's copy has only in-frame clones and lacks some. The sample holds 35,000 to 50,000 clones, around 87% seen once. The sequenced sample was PBMCs. The receptors originated from a woman aged 55-70 years with lung cancer.

The chain links TRBV13 to TRBJ2-3; no definite D call. The CDR3 extends over 12 amino acids. Germline V lookup: CDR1 PRHDT, CDR2 FYEKMQ (reference sequence). Trimming removed 1 base at V and 11 bases at J, with 10 bases between. The CDR3 region is CASSLAVEEQYF. The CDR3 region has the DNA TGTGCCAGCAGCTTAGCGGTGGAAGAGCAGTATTTT.

The chain is built from TRBV5-6 and TRBJ2-3, with D maybe TRBD2 (6 bases). The V gene lost 4 bases and the J gene lost 0 bases, with 12 bases spanning the gap. CDR1 is SGHDT and CDR2 is YYEEEE in the germline V gene. The CDR3 loop spans 15 amino acids. The CDR3 region is CASSPGVTSTDTQYF. In DNA form, the CDR3 reads TGTGCCAGCAGCCCGGGAGTTACTAGCACAGATACGCAGTATTTT.

The V gene is TRBV4-2, the J gene TRBJ1-3; a possible D gene is TRBD1 (6 bases). The CDR3 loop spans 16 amino acids. Germline CDR1 reads LGHNA; CDR2 reads YNFKEQ. V gave up 0 bases and J gave up 5 bases, with 14 bases separating them. The CDR3 protein is CASSQDVWQGRNTIYF. The DNA of the CDR3 is TGTGCCAGCAGCCAAGATGTCTGGCAGGGGAGAAACACCATATATTTT.

The chain carries TRBV28 and TRBJ1-2, with D uncertain. CDR1 is MDHEN, CDR2 SYDVKM, per germline. V was cut by 6 bases and J by 4 bases, with 9 bases left in between. The CDR3 length is 12 residues. The CDR3 loop is CASSSGSYGYTF. DNA of the CDR3: TGTGCCAGCAGCTCAGGTAGCTATGGCTACACCTTC.

J is TRBJ1-1 and V is TRBV9, with a possible D match to TRBD1 (6 bases). This CDR3 is built from 14 residues. V shed 0 bases and J shed 5 bases, with 11 bases lying between them. Germline values: CDR1 SGDLS, CDR2 YYNGEE. CDR3 amino acids: CASSVEGGRTEAFF. The CDR3 region has the DNA TGTGCCAGCAGCGTAGAAGGGGGTCGAACTGAAGCTTTCTTT.

The CDR3 reads CALWGEGTEAFF. The CDR3 DNA is TGTGCCCTGTGGGGGGAGGGCACTGAAGCTTTCTTT. The chain carries TRBV7-9 and TRBJ1-1; weak D call: TRBD1 (5 bases). Trimming left V 11 bases short and J 4 bases short, with 14 bases between. The CDR3 is 12 residues long. The germline V gene has CDR1 SEHNR and CDR2 FQNEAQ (reference sequence).

The chain combines TRBV2 with TRBJ1-2; D remains ambiguous. The CDR3 length is 12 residues. Germline lookup yields CDR1 SNHLY and CDR2 FYNNEI. The V gene lost 4 bases and the J gene lost 2 bases, with 5 bases spanning the gap. CDR3 coding DNA: TGTGCCAGCAGTGTTGACAACTATGGCTACACCTTC. It is translated as CASSVDNYGYTF.

The CDR3 DNA reads TGTGCCAGCAGTCCCCTCGGTGGTAGCGGGAGCCCAGATACGCAGTATTTT. It translates to CASSPLGGSGSPDTQYF. The chain carries TRBV6-6 and TRBJ2-3; 9 bases are a match to TRBD2. Germline V gene lookup returns CDR1 MNHNY and CDR2 SVGAGI (reference sequence). CDR3 length: 17 residues. V lost 5 bases to trimming and J lost 4 bases; unmatched junction nucleotides: 13.

For the CDR3, the DNA is TGCGCCAGCAGCCAACGGACAGATACGCAGTATTTT. It translates to CASSQRTDTQYF. The chain carries TRBV4-1 and TRBJ2-3; no clear D. The germline CDR1 and CDR2 sequences are MGHRA and YSYEKL. The CDR3 covers 12 residues. Trimming pared 2 bases from V and 3 bases from J, leaving 3 bases between.

The J gene is TRBJ1-1, the V gene TRBV27; D uncertain. Looked up from germline, CDR1 is MNHEY and CDR2 is SMNVEV (reference sequence). The CDR3 is made up of 13 amino acids. V lost 2 bases and J lost 8, with 12 bases in between. DNA for the CDR3: TGTGCCAGCAGTTTAATAGGGATGGAGGAAGCTTTCTTT. Translating gives CASSLIGMEEAFF.

The chain joins TRBV12-3 or TRBV12-4 to TRBJ2-7; D remains unclear. The CDR3 loop spans 13 amino acids. Trimming took off 6 bases at V and 6 bases at J, with 15 bases between the two ends. The CDR3 protein is CASRRTRLSEQYF. Here the CDR3 DNA reads TGTGCCAGCAGGAGGACGCGTTTGAGCGAGCAGTACTTC.

V usage is TRBV29-1 and J usage is TRBJ1-2; no clear D gene. Germline V CDR1 and CDR2: SQVTM, ANQGSEA. V was trimmed by 2 bases and J by 4 bases, leaving 8 bases between them. There are 12 residues in the CDR3. The CDR3 coding sequence is TGCAGCGTTGAACAGGCCTCCTATGGCTACACCTTC. This translates into CSVEQASYGYTF.

For the CDR3, the DNA is TGTGCCAGCAGCTCGGGACTGAACTATGGCTACACCTTC. This codes for CASSSGLNYGYTF. J is TRBJ1-2 and V is TRBV7-6, with D maybe TRBD1 (5 bases). The CDR3 contains 13 residues. Germline CDR1 is SGHVS and CDR2 is FNYEAQ. V lost 4 bases and J lost 2, with 8 bases in between.

The chain carries TRBV19 and TRBJ1-4, with D perhaps TRBD1 (5 bases). This CDR3 is built from 15 residues. CDR1 LNHDA and CDR2 SQIVND come from the germline V gene (reference sequence). The V end was cut by 2 bases, the J end by 8 bases, with 15 bases between. The CDR3 nucleotides read TGTGCCAGTAGTATAATGGTCAGGGTTGACGAAAAACTGTTTTTT. Protein sequence: CASSIMVRVDEKLFF.

The table lists this clone with a few counts. The V gene is TRBV2, the J gene TRBJ1-5; possibly TRBD1 for D (6 bases). Germline V CDR1 and CDR2: SNHLY, FYNNEI. The CDR3 spans 15 residues. The ends were cut back, 4 bases at V and 0 bases at J, with 10 bases in the middle. CDR3 protein: CASSGAGASNQPQHF. The DNA of the CDR3 is TGTGCCAGCAGTGGGGCGGGGGCTAGCAATCAGCCCCAGCATTTT.

The chain links TRBV7-9 to TRBJ1-4; a weak D match, TRBD1 (6 bases). Trimming removed 6 bases from V and 7 bases from J, with 15 bases in between. Germline CDR1 is SEHNR and CDR2 is FQNEAQ (reference sequence). There are 14 residues in the CDR3. CDR3 region: CASSTTGPTEKLFF. CDR3 DNA: TGTGCCAGCAGTACAACAGGGCCGACTGAAAAACTGTTTTTT.

The chain uses TRBV7-9 and TRBJ2-1; 16 bases match TRBD2. The CDR3 totals 15 residues. Losses at the gene ends were 7 bases for V and 12 bases for J; bases not matched to a gene: 9. The germline gives CDR1 SEHNR, CDR2 FQNEAQ (reference sequence). This CDR3 is CASIPGLAGGPRQFF. The CDR3 DNA follows: TGTGCCAGCATCCCGGGACTAGCGGGAGGGCCCCGGCAGTTCTTC.

J is TRBJ2-7 and V is TRBV28; TRBD2 aligns across 10 bases. The J segment lost 5 bases and the V segment lost 10 bases, leaving 8 bases of the junction unmatched. Germline lookup yields CDR1 MDHEN and CDR2 SYDVKM. The CDR3 is 13 amino acids. CDR3 amino acids: CATTGTSDHEQYF. The CDR3 coding sequence is TGTGCCACGACCGGGACTAGCGACCACGAGCAGTACTTC.

This chain uses TRBV27 with TRBJ2-7, with TRBD1 matching over 8 bases. The CDR3 spans 16 residues. CDR1 is MNHEY, CDR2 SMNVEV, per germline (reference sequence). J was trimmed by 2 bases and V by 2 bases; bases with no gene match: 8. CDR3 region: CASSLKGWGQAYEQYF. In DNA, the CDR3 is TGTGCCAGCAGTTTAAAGGGATGGGGACAGGCCTACGAGCAGTACTTC.

This chain connects TRBV6-2 or TRBV6-3 to TRBJ2-1; D may be TRBD1 (6 bases). The V end lost 1 base, the J end lost 5 bases, and 18 bases lay between the germline ends. Germline assignment: CDR1 MNHEY and CDR2 SVGEGT. This CDR3 comprises 17 residues. In DNA form, the CDR3 reads TGTGCCAGCAGTTACTATCGAAACAGGGTCGGGGACAATGAGCAGTTCTTC. It is translated as CASSYYRNRVGDNEQFF.

This chain uses TRBV28 with TRBJ1-1, with a tentative D call TRBD1 (5 bases). The germline gives CDR1 MDHEN, CDR2 SYDVKM. CDR3 length equals 12 residues. V was trimmed by 5 bases and J by 5 bases, leaving 9 bases between them. The CDR3, as DNA: TGTGCCAGCAGTGTGGCAGGGACTGAAGCTTTCTTT. This sequence encodes CASSVAGTEAFF.

This clone was seen only once. The chain employs TRBV7-2 and TRBJ2-7; D unresolved. Germline values: CDR1 SGHTA, CDR2 FQGNSA. The CDR3 contains 15 residues. The V end was cut by 1 base, the J end by 0 bases, with 10 bases between. The CDR3 spells CASSLDPGPSYEQYF. In DNA, the CDR3 is TGTGCCAGCAGCTTAGATCCCGGTCCCTCCTACGAGCAGTACTTC.

The chain is built from TRBV7-6 and TRBJ2-1; no clear D. V lost 2 bases and J lost 15, with 11 bases in between. This CDR3 has 11 amino acids. Germline V gene sequence: CDR1 SGHVS, CDR2 FNYEAQ. The CDR3: CASSLLGIGFF. In nucleotides, the CDR3 is TGTGCCAGCAGCTTATTAGGTATCGGGTTCTTC.

The chain combines TRBV24-1 with TRBJ2-5; no definite D call. Germline-derived CDR1 and CDR2 are KGHDR and SFDVKD. The CDR3 extends over 11 amino acids. The V and J ends lost 4 bases and 5 bases respectively, with 4 bases between them. The CDR3 sequence: CATSDLETQYF. Here the CDR3 DNA reads TGTGCCACCAGTGACCTGGAGACCCAGTACTTC.

The chain joins TRBV29-1 to TRBJ1-1; TRBD1 matches 9 bases. Looked up from germline, CDR1 is SQVTM and CDR2 is ANQGSEA. This CDR3 has 14 amino acids. The junction had 8 bases not matched to a gene; V was cut back by 5 bases and J by 4 bases. CDR3 loop: CSVQARTGATEAFF. The CDR3 DNA sequence: TGCAGCGTTCAAGCCAGGACAGGGGCCACTGAAGCTTTCTTT.

This chain joins TRBV9 and TRBJ1-1; 7 bases match TRBD1. The ends lost 4 bases at V and 4 bases at J; junction bases unmatched: 16. This CDR3 region has 17 residues. Germline lookup yields CDR1 SGDLS and CDR2 YYNGEE. CDR3 nucleotide sequence: TGTGCCAGCAGCCACCCTCGGGACAGTATTAAGGGCACTGAAGCTTTCTTT. Translation: CASSHPRDSIKGTEAFF.

The chain has TRBV5-4 and TRBJ2-2; D remains unclear. This CDR3 contains 12 residues. The V end lost 4 bases, the J end lost 3 bases, and 4 bases lay between the germline ends. Per the germline V gene, CDR1 is SGHNT and CDR2 is YYREEE (reference sequence). The CDR3 DNA sequence: TGTGCCAGCAGCCAATACACCGGGGAGCTGTTTTTT. This translates into CASSQYTGELFF.